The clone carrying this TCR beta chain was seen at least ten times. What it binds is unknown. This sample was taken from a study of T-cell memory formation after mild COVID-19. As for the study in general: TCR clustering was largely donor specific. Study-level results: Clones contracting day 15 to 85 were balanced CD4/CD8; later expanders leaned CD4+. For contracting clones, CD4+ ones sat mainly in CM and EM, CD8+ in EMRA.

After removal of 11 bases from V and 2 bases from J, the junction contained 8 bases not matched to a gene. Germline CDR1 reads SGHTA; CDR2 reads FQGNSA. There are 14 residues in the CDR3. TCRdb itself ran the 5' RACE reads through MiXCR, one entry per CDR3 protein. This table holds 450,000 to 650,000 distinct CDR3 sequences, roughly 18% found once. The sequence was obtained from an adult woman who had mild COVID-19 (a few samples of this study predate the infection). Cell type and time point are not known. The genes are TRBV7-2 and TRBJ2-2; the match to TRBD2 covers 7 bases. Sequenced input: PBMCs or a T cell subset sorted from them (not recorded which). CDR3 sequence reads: CALGREPNTGELFF. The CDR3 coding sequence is TGTGCCCTCGGGCGGGAGCCAAACACCGGGGAGCTGTTTTTT. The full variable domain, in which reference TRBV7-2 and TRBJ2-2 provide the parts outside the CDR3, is GAGVSQSPSNKVTEKGKDVELRCDPISGHTALYWYRQSLGQGLEFLIYFQGNSAPDKSGLPSDRFSAERTGGSVSTLTIQRTQQEDSAVYLCALGREPNTGELFFGEGSRLTVL.